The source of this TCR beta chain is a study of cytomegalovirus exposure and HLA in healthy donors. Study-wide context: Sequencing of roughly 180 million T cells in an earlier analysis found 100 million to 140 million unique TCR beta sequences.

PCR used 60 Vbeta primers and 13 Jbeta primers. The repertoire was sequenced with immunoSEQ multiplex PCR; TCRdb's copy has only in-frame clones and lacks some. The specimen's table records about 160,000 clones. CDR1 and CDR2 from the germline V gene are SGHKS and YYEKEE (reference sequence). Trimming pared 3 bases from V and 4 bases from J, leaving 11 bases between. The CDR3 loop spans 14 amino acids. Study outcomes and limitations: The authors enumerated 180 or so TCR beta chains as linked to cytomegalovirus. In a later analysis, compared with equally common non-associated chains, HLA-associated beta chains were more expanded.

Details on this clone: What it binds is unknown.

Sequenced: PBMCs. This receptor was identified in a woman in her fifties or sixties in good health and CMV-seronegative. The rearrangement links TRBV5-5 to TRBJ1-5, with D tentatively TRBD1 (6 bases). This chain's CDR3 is CASSYPGDNQPQHF. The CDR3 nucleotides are TGTGCCAGCAGCTATCCAGGGGATAATCAGCCCCAGCATTTT.